These T cell receptor beta chains were read from a single sample in a study of cytomegalovirus exposure and HLA in healthy donors. Assay used: immunoSEQ multiplex PCR; TCRdb lists only in-frame clones, some missing. The sample holds about 40,000 clones, 60% to 75% seen once. The sequenced sample was PBMCs. Receptors originate from a man in his forties in good health and CMV-seronegative. CDR3s include the opening cysteine and the closing phenylalanine or tryptophan. The order of the fields is V gene, clone size, J gene, D gene, CDR3 protein, CDR3 DNA. The D gene is left open where the match is weak. Rows may omit the clone size; those that give it use once, few, many or a size class.

>TRBV7-9|.|TRBJ2-7|.
CASSLGGPGPYEQYF
TGTGCCAGCAGCTTAGGGGGCCCCGGCCCTTACGAGCAGTACTTC
>TRBV5-1|few|TRBJ1-5|.
CASSSGEDYQPQHF
TGCGCCAGCAGCTCGGGGGAGGATTATCAGCCCCAGCATTTT
>TRBV6-1|.|TRBJ1-5|.
CASSESVGPTRDQPQHF
TGTGCCAGCAGTGAGTCCGTTGGGCCCACCAGGGATCAGCCCCAGCATTTT
>TRBV11-2|.|TRBJ2-5|TRBD1
CASSLPGHRGLETQYF
TGTGCCAGCAGCTTACCCGGACACAGGGGGTTGGAGACCCAGTACTTC
>TRBV13|.|TRBJ2-2|.
CASSPRLTTGELFF
TGTGCCAGCAGCCCGCGACTAACCACCGGGGAGCTGTTTTTT
>TRBV7-2|.|TRBJ2-7|TRBD2
CASTLSFRLAGPSYEQYF
TGTGCCAGCACTCTCTCCTTTCGACTAGCGGGGCCTTCCTACGAGCAGTACTTC
>TRBV6-6|.|TRBJ2-7|TRBD1
CASTRQGDDEQYF
TGTGCCAGCACCCGACAGGGGGATGACGAGCAGTACTTC
>TRBV6-5|.|TRBJ1-2|TRBD1
CASSSPTGGTSYGYTF
TGTGCCAGCAGTTCCCCGACAGGGGGCACTTCTTATGGCTACACCTTC
>TRBV5-5|.|TRBJ2-5|.
CASSWRGGTETQYF
TGTGCCAGCAGCTGGAGGGGGGGTACGGAGACCCAGTACTTC
>TRBV6-5|.|TRBJ2-7|.
CASRNSGSEQYF
TGTGCCAGCAGAAACAGCGGTAGCGAGCAGTACTTC
>TRBV10-2|few|TRBJ2-7|TRBD1
CASSESMSGGDVEQYF
TGCGCCAGCAGTGAGTCGATGTCAGGGGGTGACGTCGAGCAGTACTTC
>TRBV10-1|.|TRBJ2-1|TRBD2
CASSEAGGPYNEQFF
TGCGCCAGCAGTGAGGCGGGGGGGCCTTACAATGAGCAGTTCTTC
>TRBV5-4|.|TRBJ1-2|.
CASSLVAGGGYTF
TGTGCCAGCAGCTTGGTTGCGGGAGGAGGCTACACCTTC
>TRBV2|.|TRBJ1-5|TRBD1
CASSDIGGLLRNQPQHF
TGTGCCAGCAGTGACATAGGGGGCTTGCTTAGGAATCAGCCCCAGCATTTT
>TRBV19|.|TRBJ2-5|TRBD1
CASSPPGQGRTQYF
TGTGCCAGTTCCCCTCCGGGACAGGGTAGGACCCAGTACTTC
>TRBV7-9|.|TRBJ2-7|TRBD2
CASSLDRIRGGYEQYF
TGTGCCAGCAGCTTAGATCGTATTCGGGGGGGCTACGAGCAGTACTTC
>TRBV15|.|TRBJ1-3|.
CATSRAGSGNTIYF
TGTGCCACCAGCAGGGCCGGGTCTGGAAACACCATATATTTT
>TRBV30|.|TRBJ1-4|.
CAWSVWTDSEKLFF
TGTGCCTGGAGTGTATGGACAGATAGTGAAAAACTGTTTTTT
>TRBV6-6|.|TRBJ1-5|TRBD1
CASSPTGDNQPQHF
TGTGCCAGCTCCCCGACAGGGGACAATCAGCCCCAGCATTTT
>TRBV4-3|medium-sized|TRBJ2-3|.
CASSQDAGALGTDTQYF
TGCGCCAGCAGCCAAGATGCGGGGGCCTTGGGGACAGATACGCAGTATTTT
>TRBV27|.|TRBJ1-1|.
CASSLTGQLNTEAFF
TGTGCCAGCAGTTTAACAGGACAGTTGAACACTGAAGCTTTCTTT
>TRBV29-1|few|TRBJ2-7|.
CSVEDGGRQGTREQYF
TGCAGCGTTGAAGATGGGGGGAGACAGGGCACGCGGGAGCAGTACTTC
>TRBV10-3|few|TRBJ2-7|.
CAISERALVVHEQYF
TGTGCCATCAGTGAGAGAGCACTAGTTGTCCACGAGCAGTACTTC
>TRBV20-1|.|TRBJ1-2|.
CSARGDYGYTF
TGCAGTGCTCGCGGGGACTATGGCTACACCTTC
>TRBV2|.|TRBJ2-5|TRBD2
CASSDGLAGDQETQYF
TGTGCCAGCAGTGATGGGCTAGCGGGGGACCAAGAGACCCAGTACTTC
>TRBV10-1|.|TRBJ1-1|.
CASSGWVGLPEAFF
TGCGCCAGCAGTGGATGGGTGGGGCTCCCTGAAGCTTTCTTT
>TRBV7-2|.|TRBJ1-6|TRBD1
CASGQTGSHSPLHF
TGTGCCAGCGGACAGACAGGGTCTCATTCACCCCTCCACTTT
>TRBV11-2|once|TRBJ1-1|.
CASSFRGGTEAFF
TGTGCCAGCAGCTTTAGAGGGGGCACTGAAGCTTTCTTT
>TRBV7-2|few|TRBJ1-2|.
CASSPTGSNYGYTF
TGTGCCAGCAGCCCCACAGGGTCTAACTATGGCTACACCTTC
>TRBV6-5|few|TRBJ1-5|.
CASSADFRSNQPQHF
TGTGCCAGCAGCGCGGACTTCAGGAGCAATCAGCCCCAGCATTTT
>TRBV2|few|TRBJ1-2|.
CASSEEAGNYGYTF
TGTGCCAGCAGTGAAGAGGCAGGGAACTATGGCTACACCTTC
>TRBV5-6|.|TRBJ1-6|.
CASLDRNNSPLHF
TGTGCCAGCCTTGACAGAAATAATTCACCCCTCCACTTT
>TRBV25-1|few|TRBJ1-4|.
CASSEDSFNEKLFF
TGTGCCAGCAGTGAAGACAGTTTTAATGAAAAACTGTTTTTT
>TRBV30|once|TRBJ2-2|.
CAWEDRSWYTGELFF
TGTGCCTGGGAAGACAGGTCATGGTACACCGGGGAGCTGTTTTTT
>TRBV7-9|few|TRBJ1-1|.
CASSLEGGTEAFF
TGTGCCAGCAGCTTAGAAGGGGGCACTGAAGCTTTCTTT
>TRBV10-3|once|TRBJ1-1|TRBD1
CAIRLQGEATEAFF
TGTGCCATCAGGCTACAGGGGGAAGCCACTGAAGCTTTCTTT
>TRBV4-2|few|TRBJ2-5|TRBD2
CASSQDGTKGPGTQYF
TGTGCCAGCAGCCAAGATGGGACTAAAGGGCCCGGGACCCAGTACTTC
>TRBV6-1|.|TRBJ1-5|TRBD1
CASSGGQREQPQHF
TGTGCCAGCAGTGGGGGACAGCGCGAACAGCCCCAGCATTTT
>TRBV18|few|TRBJ1-1|.
CASSPDNSNTEAFF
TGTGCCAGCTCACCAGACAATTCGAACACTGAAGCTTTCTTT
>TRBV6-1|once|TRBJ1-2|TRBD1
CASREDRARYGYTF
TGTGCCAGCAGGGAAGACAGGGCCCGCTATGGCTACACCTTC
>TRBV6-5|.|TRBJ1-2|.
CASLDRSANYGYTF
TGTGCCAGCCTCGACAGGAGTGCTAACTATGGCTACACCTTC
>TRBV5-1|once|TRBJ2-1|.
CASSGQGNEQFF
TGCGCCAGCAGCGGTCAGGGCAATGAGCAGTTCTTC
>TRBV7-3|.|TRBJ1-2|.
CASSSGINYGYTF
TGTGCCAGCAGCTCGGGGATCAACTATGGCTACACCTTC
>TRBV5-1|.|TRBJ1-2|TRBD1
CASATGVDYGYTF
TGCGCCAGCGCGACAGGGGTGGACTATGGCTACACCTTC
>TRBV7-9|.|TRBJ2-7|TRBD1
CASSTRQGETYEQYF
TGTGCCAGCAGCACGAGACAGGGTGAGACCTACGAGCAGTACTTC
>TRBV5-1|few|TRBJ2-6|TRBD1
CASSYGTVYSGANVLTF
TGCGCCAGCAGCTACGGGACAGTTTATTCTGGGGCCAACGTCCTGACTTTC
>TRBV7-9|.|TRBJ2-7|.
CASSAELAKEQYF
TGTGCCAGCAGCGCCGAGCTAGCGAAGGAGCAGTACTTC
>TRBV2|few|TRBJ2-2|TRBD2
CASSERTSGSGELFF
TGTGCCAGCAGTGAAAGGACTAGCGGAAGCGGGGAGCTGTTTTTT
>TRBV4-1|few|TRBJ2-5|TRBD1
CASSLIRDSPFQETQYF
TGCGCCAGCAGCCTCATCCGGGACAGTCCTTTCCAAGAGACCCAGTACTTC
>TRBV9|.|TRBJ1-2|.
CASSDNRANYGYTF
TGTGCCAGCAGCGACAACAGGGCCAACTATGGCTACACCTTC
>TRBV7-2|.|TRBJ2-1|.
CASSPFDLGAYNEQFF
TGTGCCAGCAGCCCTTTTGATCTCGGTGCCTACAATGAGCAGTTCTTC
>TRBV30|.|TRBJ1-1|.
CAWRGGGYTEAFF
TGTGCCTGGAGGGGAGGGGGTTACACTGAAGCTTTCTTT
>TRBV2|.|TRBJ1-4|TRBD1
CASSELTGEAEKLFF
TGTGCCAGCAGTGAACTGACAGGGGAGGCTGAAAAACTGTTTTTT
>TRBV4-1|few|TRBJ1-1|TRBD1
CASRALGTEVGPEAFF
TGCGCCAGCAGAGCCCTCGGGACAGAAGTGGGGCCTGAAGCTTTCTTT
>TRBV29-1|few|TRBJ2-2|.
CSVEGGKNTGELFF
TGCAGCGTTGAGGGGGGAAAGAACACCGGGGAGCTGTTTTTT